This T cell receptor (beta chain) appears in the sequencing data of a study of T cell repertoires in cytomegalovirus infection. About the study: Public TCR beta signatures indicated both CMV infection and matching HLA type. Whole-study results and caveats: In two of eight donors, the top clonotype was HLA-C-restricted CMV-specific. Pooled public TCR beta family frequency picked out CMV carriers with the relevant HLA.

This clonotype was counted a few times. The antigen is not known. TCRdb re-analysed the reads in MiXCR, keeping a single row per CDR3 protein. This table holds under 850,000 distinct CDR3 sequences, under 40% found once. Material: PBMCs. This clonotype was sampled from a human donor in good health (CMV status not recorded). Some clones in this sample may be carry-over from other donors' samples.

DNA for the CDR3: TGTGCCAGCAGTTTATGGGACGGACGGGGCGAGCAGTACTTC. Its protein product is CASSLWDGRGEQYF. The rearrangement uses TRBV28 and TRBJ2-7; D possibly corresponds to TRBD2 (5 bases). The CDR3 is 14 amino acids. V lost 0 bases to trimming and J lost 6 bases, with 12 bases between them. Germline values: CDR1 MDHEN, CDR2 SYDVKM.